Listed here are 28 T cell receptor beta chains from one sample, sequenced in a study of shared clonotypes between healthy human individuals. TCRdb's copy holds only in-frame clones and misses some; the assay was immunoSEQ multiplex PCR. This sample carries about 2.3 million clones, 85% to 95% of them seen once, and the ten largest clones take 0.37%. The specimen sequenced was naive CD4+ T cells from PBMCs. Subset of the sample: CD45RA+ positively selected. These receptors all stem from a man younger than 35 in good health. Some clones in this sample may be carry-over from other donors' samples.

As to this clone: In the same sample, other DNA sequences code for this CDR3. This sequence joins TRBV13 and TRBJ1-3; unclear D gene. The CDR3 totals 14 residues. V gave up 5 bases and J gave up 0 bases, with 8 bases separating them. CDR1 PRHDT and CDR2 FYEKMQ come from the germline V gene (reference sequence). The CDR3 protein is CASSRRDSGNTIYF. CDR3 coding DNA: TGTGCCAGCAGCCGCCGGGACTCTGGAAACACCATATATTTT.

The V gene is TRBV27, the J gene TRBJ1-2; D gene ambiguous. The CDR3 spans 13 residues. V shed 8 bases and J shed 7 bases, with 17 bases lying between them. Germline V gene data show CDR1 as MNHEY and CDR2 as SMNVEV (reference sequence). The CDR3 sequence is CASGETTLSGYTF. In DNA, the CDR3 is TGTGCCAGCGGCGAGACAACATTAAGTGGCTACACCTTC.

The chain links TRBV5-6 to TRBJ2-1; 8 nucleotides line up with TRBD1. There are 14 residues in the CDR3. Germline V gives CDR1 SGHDT, CDR2 YYEEEE. Trimming took 3 bases from V and 7 from J; bases not matched to a gene: 6. CDR3 DNA sequence: TGTGCCAGCAGCTCAGGGGGCCAGTCAAATGAGCAGTTCTTC. This encodes CASSSGGQSNEQFF.

The rearrangement links TRBV28 to TRBJ2-1, with 14 bases identical to TRBD2. The V gene end was trimmed by 5 bases and the J gene end by 7 bases; junction bases not matched to a gene: 7. Per germline, CDR1 MDHEN and CDR2 SYDVKM. This CDR3 has 16 amino acids. CDR3 amino acids: CASSIAGLAGVNEQFF. CDR3 DNA: TGTGCCAGCAGTATAGCGGGACTAGCGGGAGTAAATGAGCAGTTCTTC.

In its sample, this clone was seen once. J is TRBJ1-2 and V is TRBV7-2; tentatively, D is TRBD1 (6 bases). V was clipped by 1 base and J by 4 bases, with 13 bases between them. The CDR3 extends over 15 amino acids. Germline V CDR1 and CDR2: SGHTA, FQGNSA. The CDR3 here is CASSLEAGAGYGYTF. CDR3 coding DNA: TGTGCCAGCAGCTTAGAAGCAGGGGCCGGCTATGGCTACACCTTC.

Here the CDR3 DNA reads TGCGCCAGCAGCTTGATGGATGAGCAGTTCTTC. Its protein is CASSLMDEQFF. This rearrangement joins TRBV5-1 to TRBJ2-1; D is undetermined. The CDR3 contains 11 residues. The V end lost 1 base, the J end lost 8 bases, and 4 bases lay between the germline ends. Germline V gene lookup returns CDR1 SGHRS and CDR2 YFSETQ.

The chain is built from TRBV5-5 and TRBJ1-2; 7 bases are shared with TRBD1. Germline V gene sequence: CDR1 SGHKS, CDR2 YYEKEE (reference sequence). The CDR3 extends over 12 amino acids. The V segment lost 6 bases and the J segment 10 bases; nucleotides outside the gene matches: 9. CDR3 region: CASNTDRRIYTF. The CDR3 DNA reads as TGTGCCAGCAACACGGACAGGCGGATCTACACCTTC.

The CDR3 sequence is CASAAGAGGLEQYF. The CDR3 DNA sequence: TGTGCCAGCGCAGCAGGGGCAGGGGGCCTCGAGCAGTACTTC. The chain couples TRBV9 to TRBJ2-7, with 8 nucleotides matching TRBD1. V was clipped by 7 bases and J by 6 bases; unmatched bases: 12. Germline values: CDR1 SGDLS, CDR2 YYNGEE. The CDR3 is 14 residues long.

This sequence joins TRBV28 and TRBJ1-5, with D perhaps TRBD1 (5 bases). The V end lost 7 bases, the J end lost 5 bases, and 24 bases lay between the germline ends. The germline gives CDR1 MDHEN, CDR2 SYDVKM. The CDR3 is made up of 17 amino acids. Written as DNA, the CDR3 is TGTGCCAGCACCATGGGACGGTGGGGGATTAACTATCAGCCCCAGCATTTT. Translation: CASTMGRWGINYQPQHF.

Remarks on this clone: In the same sample, other DNA sequences code for this CDR3. The chain links TRBV27 to TRBJ2-3; D remains unclear. The germline V gene encodes CDR1 MNHEY and CDR2 SMNVEV (reference sequence). Trimming cost V 6 bases and J 1 base, with 5 bases left between them. This CDR3 region has 12 residues. CDR3: CASSPGTDTQYF. As DNA, the CDR3 is TGTGCCAGCAGCCCGGGCACAGATACGCAGTATTTT.

This clone appeared a few times. Other DNA sequences from this sample encode an identical CDR3 as well. The gene calls are TRBV18 and TRBJ1-1; 7 nucleotides line up with TRBD1. There are 15 residues in the CDR3. The germline V gene has CDR1 KGHSH and CDR2 LQKENI. J lost 1 base, V lost 3 bases, and 5 bases had no gene match. The CDR3 loop is CASSPGQVGNTEAFF. CDR3 nucleotides: TGTGCCAGCTCACCCGGACAGGTGGGGAACACTGAAGCTTTCTTT.

A single count supports this clone. The chain recombines TRBV4-1 with TRBJ2-2, with unresolved D. Deletions cut 3 bases from V and 6 bases from J, with 11 bases between. This CDR3 contains 14 residues. Germline CDR1 MGHRA, CDR2 YSYEKL. The CDR3 loop is CASSHYRSPGELFF. The DNA for the CDR3 is TGCGCCAGCAGCCACTATAGATCTCCCGGGGAGCTGTTTTTT.

CDR3 coding DNA: TGTGCCAGCTCCCAGGGGTGGGGCAATGAGCAGTTCTTC. Amino acid sequence: CASSQGWGNEQFF. V gene TRBV2 combines with J gene TRBJ2-1; D might be TRBD1 (6 bases). CDR1 is SNHLY, CDR2 FYNNEI, per germline. The V end lost 8 bases, the J end lost 6 bases, and 14 bases lay between the germline ends. The CDR3 sequence is 13 residues long.

The chain carries TRBV5-4 and TRBJ2-3; 7 bases align to TRBD2. J gave up 4 bases and V 10 bases, and 12 bases lay outside the gene matches. Germline V gene sequence: CDR1 SGHNT, CDR2 YYREEE (reference sequence). The CDR3 runs to 14 residues. In DNA form, the CDR3 reads TGTGCCTCCCCGGGGGGTAGCGTGGCAGATACGCAGTATTTT. Residues: CASPGGSVADTQYF.

J is TRBJ2-3 and V is TRBV2, with D possibly TRBD2 on 6 matching bases. Trimming took 6 bases from V and 4 from J, leaving 20 bases between them. Looked up from germline, CDR1 is SNHLY and CDR2 is FYNNEI. The CDR3 sequence is 16 residues long. CDR3 protein: CASRGPGTHPADTQYF. DNA of the CDR3: TGTGCCAGCAGGGGCCCTGGGACTCACCCTGCAGATACGCAGTATTTT.

The chain recombines TRBV28 with TRBJ1-2, with TRBD1 as a possible D gene (5 bases). The germline CDR1 and CDR2 sequences are MDHEN and SYDVKM. V was pared by 7 bases and J by 4 bases, with 16 bases between. This CDR3 is 14 amino acids long. Here the CDR3 reads CASTFGGISYGYTF. The CDR3 DNA is TGTGCCAGCACTTTCGGGGGAATCAGCTATGGCTACACCTTC.

The chain links TRBV7-2 to TRBJ2-5; TRBD1 matches at 7 bases. CDR3 length: 15 amino acids. Unmatched junction bases numbered 7, after V lost 5 bases and J lost 1 base. Germline V CDR1 and CDR2: SGHTA, FQGNSA. Written as DNA, the CDR3 is TGTGCCAGCAGCCCGGGGACAGCCACCCAAGAGACCCAGTACTTC. This sequence encodes CASSPGTATQETQYF.

The chain employs TRBV5-1 and TRBJ2-2, with 7 bases lining up with TRBD2. CDR1 and CDR2 from the germline V gene are SGHRS and YFSETQ. The CDR3 covers 15 residues. The ends lost 0 bases at V and 7 bases at J; junction bases unmatched: 6. The CDR3 nucleotides read TGCGCCAGCAGCTTGGCGGCGGGAGTGGTCGGGGAGCTGTTTTTT. Translation: CASSLAAGVVGELFF.

This clone was counted between two and nine times. The same CDR3 can be traced to other DNA sequences in this sample. This chain uses TRBV5-1 with TRBJ1-4; 8 positions agree with TRBD1. V shed 4 bases, J shed 2 bases, and the junction held 1 base outside the gene matches. The CDR3 sequence is 14 residues long. The germline gives CDR1 SGHRS, CDR2 YFSETQ. The CDR3 DNA reads as TGCGCCAGCAGCCAGGGGGCCACTAATGAAAAACTGTTTTTT. Its translation is CASSQGATNEKLFF. The full variable domain, completed using reference TRBV5-1 and TRBJ1-4, is KAGVTQTPRYLIKTRGQQVTLSCSPISGHRSVSWYQQTPGQGLQFLFEYFSETQRNKGNFPGRFSGRQFSNSRSEMNVSTLELGDSALYLCASSQGATNEKLFFGSGTQLSVL.

The chain uses TRBV6-5 and TRBJ2-3; tentatively, D is TRBD1 (6 bases). The CDR3 extends over 14 amino acids. V was cut by 9 bases and J by 3 bases, with 16 bases left in between. From germline, CDR1 is MNHEY and CDR2 SVGAGI. This CDR3 is CASKGVRGTDTQYF. CDR3 nucleotides: TGTGCCAGTAAGGGGGTCCGAGGGACAGATACGCAGTATTTT.

The chain combines TRBV19 with TRBJ2-3, with 8 bases lining up with TRBD1. Unmatched junction bases numbered 6, after V lost 3 bases and J lost 4 bases. Germline CDR1 LNHDA, CDR2 SQIVND (reference sequence). The CDR3 spans 15 residues. The CDR3 protein is CASSMGRGQADTQYF. The CDR3 DNA is TGTGCCAGTAGTATGGGCAGGGGGCAGGCAGATACGCAGTATTTT.

V usage is TRBV6-5 and J usage is TRBJ2-7; 7 bases map to TRBD2. The germline CDR1 and CDR2 sequences are MNHEY and SVGAGI. The CDR3 runs 12 residues. The CDR3 spells CVARGSPYEQYF. Written as DNA, the CDR3 is TGTGTTGCGCGGGGGTCCCCCTACGAGCAGTACTTC.

The chain combines TRBV2 with TRBJ2-5; 10 nucleotides line up with TRBD2. V shed 3 bases and J 4 bases; nucleotides not matched to a gene: 2. This CDR3 comprises 14 residues. CDR1 and CDR2 (germline): SNHLY, FYNNEI. The CDR3 protein is CASSERLAGETQYF. The CDR3 coding sequence is TGTGCCAGCAGTGAGCGACTAGCGGGAGAGACCCAGTACTTC.

V gene TRBV4-3 combines with J gene TRBJ1-3; D uncertain. Trimming removed 0 bases at V and 0 bases at J, with 18 bases between. The CDR3 sequence is 19 residues long. From germline, CDR1 is LGHNA and CDR2 YSLEER. CDR3 sequence (DNA): TGCGCCAGCAGCCAAGAAGGCTATTTTGGCGGTATCTCTGGAAACACCATATATTTT. This encodes CASSQEGYFGGISGNTIYF.

CDR3 coding DNA: TGTGCCAGCAATAGCGGGAGGACCTACAATGAGCAGTTCTTC. It translates to CASNSGRTYNEQFF. V usage is TRBV28 and J usage is TRBJ2-1; 10 bases are a match to TRBD2. V lost 7 bases to trimming and J lost 2 bases; unmatched junction nucleotides: 2. There are 14 residues in the CDR3. The V gene's germline CDR1 is MDHEN and CDR2 SYDVKM.

The CDR3 sequence is CATSSRQGSYNEQFF. CDR3 in DNA: TGTGCCACCAGCTCCCGACAGGGTTCCTACAATGAGCAGTTCTTC. This chain uses TRBV15 with TRBJ2-1; 7 positions agree with TRBD1. This CDR3 is built from 15 residues. Germline V gene sequence: CDR1 LNHNV, CDR2 YYDKDF (reference sequence). The V gene end was trimmed by 5 bases and the J gene end by 1 base; junction bases not matched to a gene: 5.

V gene TRBV7-5 combines with J gene TRBJ2-7; the table's D call, TRBD2, was not checked against the DNA. TRBV7-5 is marked as a pseudogene. This CDR3 contains 14 residues. CDR3 region: CVRSPGCCTYEQYF. The CDR3, as DNA: TGTGTCAGAAGCCCCGGGTGTTGTACCTACGAGCAGTACTTC.

The chain uses TRBV4-1 and TRBJ2-3; TRBD1 matches at 7 bases. The CDR3 is 15 residues long. Trimming removed 0 bases from V and 3 bases from J; junction bases left unmatched: 3. The V gene's germline CDR1 is MGHRA and CDR2 YSYEKL. The CDR3 nucleotides are TGCGCCAGCAGCCAAGATACAGGGGAAACAGATACGCAGTATTTT. Amino acid sequence: CASSQDTGETDTQYF.